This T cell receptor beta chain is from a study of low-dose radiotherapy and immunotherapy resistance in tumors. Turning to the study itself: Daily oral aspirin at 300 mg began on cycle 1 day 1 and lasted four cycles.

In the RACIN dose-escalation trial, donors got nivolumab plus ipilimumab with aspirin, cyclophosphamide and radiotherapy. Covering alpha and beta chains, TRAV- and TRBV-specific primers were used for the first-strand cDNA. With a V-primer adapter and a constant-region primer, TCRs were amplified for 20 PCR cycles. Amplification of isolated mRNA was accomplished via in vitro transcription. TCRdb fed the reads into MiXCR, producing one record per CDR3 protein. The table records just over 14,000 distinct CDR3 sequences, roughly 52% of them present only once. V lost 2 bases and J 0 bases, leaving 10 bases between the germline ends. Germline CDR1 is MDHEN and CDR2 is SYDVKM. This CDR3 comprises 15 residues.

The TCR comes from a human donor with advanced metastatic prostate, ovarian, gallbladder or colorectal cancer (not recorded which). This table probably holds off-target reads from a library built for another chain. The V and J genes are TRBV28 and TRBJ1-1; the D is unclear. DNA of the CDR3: TGTGCCAGCAGTTTAGGCCTTCTCATGAACACTGAAGCTTTCTTT. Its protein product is CASSLGLLMNTEAFF.